This TCR beta chain is from a study of cytomegalovirus exposure and HLA in healthy donors. Broader study findings: It was 160 or so TCR beta chains that were listed as cytomegalovirus-associated.

PCR involved 60 Vbeta and 13 Jbeta primers. Produced via immunoSEQ multiplex PCR; TCRdb's table is partial and in-frame only. The table shows 150,000 to 200,000 clones, with over 80% occurring only once. The junction had 6 bases not matched to a gene; V was cut back by 1 base and J by 6 bases. Germline CDR1 is LGHNA and CDR2 is YNFKEQ. This CDR3 is built from 14 residues. Concerning this clone itself: Its antigen remains unidentified.

This sequence was found in a man aged 45 to 65 in good health and CMV-seropositive. Input material: PBMCs. The chain links TRBV4-2 to TRBJ2-7, with 7 nucleotides matching TRBD1. The CDR3 DNA follows: TGTGCCAGCAGCCAAGTGACAGGGAGTTTCGAGCAGTACTTC. It codes for CASSQVTGSFEQYF.